These 30 T cell receptor beta chains came from one sample sequenced in a study of T-cell reconstitution after alpha-beta-depleted transplantation in children. Preparation of the TCRbeta library used unique molecular identifiers. MiXCR was run by TCRdb on the PCR reads, yielding one entry per CDR3 protein. This sample has over 400,000 distinct CDR3 sequences; over 40% occur once, and the top ten carry 27%. The specimen comprised PBMCs, sampled before TCRalphabeta/CD19-depleted stem cell transplant. Receptor source: a girl aged 2-10 years with aplastic anemia, due to receive a stem cell transplant.

In its sample, this clonotype was seen a few times. The chain joins TRBV20-1 to TRBJ1-2; the D is unclear. This CDR3 has 12 residues. The germline CDR1 and CDR2 sequences are DFQATT and SNEGSKA (reference sequence). V dropped 6 bases and J dropped 3 bases, with 11 bases sitting between them. The CDR3 reads CSAGQEDYGYTF. CDR3 sequence (DNA): TGCAGTGCCGGCCAGGAAGACTATGGCTACACCTTC.

The chain employs TRBV4-1 and TRBJ2-5, with D hard to call. The V gene lost 1 base and the J gene lost 2 bases, with 8 bases spanning the gap. Per germline, CDR1 MGHRA and CDR2 YSYEKL. The CDR3 is 14 residues long. Written as DNA, the CDR3 is TGCGCCAGCAGCCAAGTTGAAGGGCAAGAGACCCAGTACTTC. Protein sequence: CASSQVEGQETQYF.

V gene TRBV27 combines with J gene TRBJ2-5; D may be TRBD1 or TRBD2 (5 bases each). Trimming took off 4 bases at V and 6 bases at J, with 12 bases between the two ends. This CDR3 contains 13 residues. Germline V lookup: CDR1 MNHEY, CDR2 SMNVEV (reference sequence). The CDR3 is CASSSNLGQTQYF. CDR3 nucleotides: TGTGCCAGCAGTTCCAATTTGGGACAGACCCAGTACTTC.

This clonotype came up many times. The chain joins TRBV5-1 to TRBJ1-1; D call uncertain. V was pared by 3 bases and J by 10 bases, with 13 bases between. From germline, CDR1 is SGHRS and CDR2 YFSETQ. The CDR3 covers 12 residues. The CDR3 nucleotides read TGCGCCAGCAGCTCGGATCCGGGTTTAGCTTTCTTT. Its translation: CASSSDPGLAFF.

J is TRBJ2-7 and V is TRBV2; no reliable D call. V was cut by 2 bases and J by 3 bases, with 14 bases left in between. Germline assignment: CDR1 SNHLY and CDR2 FYNNEI. The CDR3 consists of 15 residues. The CDR3 coding sequence is TGTGCCAGCAGTGAACGGTCCAGCCCTTTCTACGAGCAGTACTTC. It codes for CASSERSSPFYEQYF.

The chain couples TRBV29-1 to TRBJ2-7, with 9 positions matching TRBD1. J lost 6 bases, V lost 6 bases, and 9 bases had no gene match. CDR3 size: 13 residues. Germline V gene data show CDR1 as SQVTM and CDR2 as ANQGSEA. CDR3 region: CSVGQGLASEQYF. In DNA, the CDR3 is TGCAGCGTAGGACAGGGGCTGGCTTCCGAGCAGTACTTC.

The table lists this clonotype with many counts. The genes are TRBV10-3 and TRBJ2-3; tentatively, D is TRBD1 (6 bases). The V gene's germline CDR1 is ENHRY and CDR2 SYGVKD. The ends were cut back, 6 bases at V and 3 bases at J, with 13 bases in the middle. The CDR3 contains 14 residues. In nucleotides, the CDR3 is TGTGCCATCAGGTTGACAGGAGAAACAGATACGCAGTATTTT. The encoded protein is CAIRLTGETDTQYF.

This clonotype was recorded a few times. CDR3 DNA sequence: TGCAGTGCTAGCGAGGGGGGGCAAGAGACCCAGTACTTC. Translating it yields CSASEGGQETQYF. The chain combines TRBV20-1 with TRBJ2-5; maybe TRBD2 (7 bases). V was pared by 3 bases and J by 2 bases, with 10 bases between. Germline CDR1 DFQATT, CDR2 SNEGSKA (reference sequence). The CDR3 length is 13 residues.

A remark on this clonotype: Because the CDR3 is missing its conserved closing phenylalanine or tryptophan, this is likely a read error. This chain uses TRBV6-5 with TRBJ2-1, with 7 positions matching TRBD2. J was trimmed by 7 bases and V by 2 bases; bases with no gene match: 5. Germline CDR1 reads MNHEY; CDR2 reads SVGAGI. This CDR3 is built from 14 residues. The CDR3 loop is CASSYSGNGNEQFL. The CDR3 nucleotides read TGTGCCAGCAGTTACAGCGGGAATGGAAATGAGCAGTTCTTA.

The CDR3 nucleotides read TGCAGCGTTGAGATGGGGGCCACGTGGGCTTTCTTT. The encoded protein is CSVEMGATWAFF. The rearrangement uses TRBV29-1 and TRBJ1-1; D perhaps matches TRBD1 (6 bases). CDR3 length equals 12 residues. Trimming stripped 3 bases from V and 11 bases from J, with 16 bases between. CDR1 and CDR2 from the germline V gene are SQVTM and ANQGSEA.

The chain links TRBV6-4 to TRBJ1-2; D not certain. The germline CDR1 and CDR2 sequences are MRHNA and SNTAGT. V was cut by 6 bases and J by 4 bases, with 6 bases left in between. The CDR3 spans 11 residues. CDR3 bases: TGTGCCAGCAGGGGGATCTATGGCTACACCTTC. The encoded protein is CASRGIYGYTF.

The sample holds one count of this clonotype. This chain links TRBV20-1 with TRBJ2-1; D not resolved. CDR3 length equals 14 residues. Deletions cut 1 base from V and 5 bases from J, with 12 bases between. Germline V CDR1 and CDR2: DFQATT, SNEGSKA (reference sequence). The CDR3 DNA reads TGCAGTGCTAGAGGCCTTCCTAGAGACAATGAGCAGTTCTTC. Its translation: CSARGLPRDNEQFF.

This clonotype was recorded at least ten times. The genes are TRBV4-3 and TRBJ1-4; D is possibly TRBD1 (5 bases). In germline, CDR1 is LGHNA, CDR2 YSLEER. V lost 4 bases, J lost 8 bases, and 14 bases lay in between. The CDR3 spans 14 residues. CDR3 residues: CASSPDGGREKLFF. The CDR3 nucleotides read TGCGCCAGCAGCCCGGACGGGGGTCGGGAAAAACTGTTTTTT.

As regards this clonotype: One base away lies a much larger clone, so this may be a sequencing read error. The V and J genes are TRBV5-6 and TRBJ1-4; 10 positions agree with TRBD1. Looked up from germline, CDR1 is SGHDT and CDR2 is YYEEEE. The CDR3 is made up of 13 amino acids. CDR3 bases: TGTGCCGGCAGCTTGACAGGGGGCGAAAAACTGTTTTTT. Its protein product is CAGSLTGGEKLFF.

The genes are TRBV12-3 or TRBV12-4 and TRBJ2-1; 12 bases line up with TRBD2. The V segment lost 1 base and the J segment 2 bases; nucleotides outside the gene matches: 0. The CDR3 has 16 amino acids. This chain's CDR3 is CASSLGTSGTYNEQFF. CDR3 nucleotide sequence: TGTGCCAGCAGTTTAGGGACTAGCGGGACCTACAATGAGCAGTTCTTC.

This clonotype was picked up many times. The chain is built from TRBV19 and TRBJ2-3, with D hard to call. The V gene's germline CDR1 is LNHDA and CDR2 SQIVND (reference sequence). With 4 bases removed from V and 1 base from J, the gap between germline ends came to 15 bases. This CDR3 region has 16 residues. CDR3: CASSTGPYSGTDTQYF. DNA of the CDR3: TGTGCCAGTAGTACAGGACCCTACTCGGGCACAGATACGCAGTATTTT.

Only a few counts were recorded for this clonotype. This sequence joins TRBV20-1 and TRBJ1-2, with unresolved D. The germline CDR1 and CDR2 sequences are DFQATT and SNEGSKA (reference sequence). The CDR3 is made up of 13 amino acids. V dropped 4 bases and J dropped 1 base, with 10 bases sitting between them. CDR3 bases: TGCAGTGCTATACTCACCAGTAACTATGGCTACACCTTC. This gives the protein CSAILTSNYGYTF.

There are many counts of this clonotype. The genes are TRBV3-1 and TRBJ2-3; D gene unclear. The CDR3 runs 14 residues. CDR1 and CDR2 (germline): LGHDT, YNNKEL (reference sequence). The V end was cut by 3 bases, the J end by 1 base, with 8 bases between. This chain's CDR3 is CASSHRTRTDTQYF. CDR3 DNA: TGTGCCAGCAGCCATCGGACCCGCACAGATACGCAGTATTTT.

There are a few counts of this clonotype. The V call is TRBV4-1, the J call TRBJ2-3; D gene unclear. V dropped 1 base and J dropped 5 bases, with 10 bases sitting between them. From germline, CDR1 is MGHRA and CDR2 YSYEKL. The length of the CDR3 is 14 residues. The CDR3 is CASSQVVPIDTQYF. For the CDR3, the DNA is TGCGCCAGCAGCCAAGTTGTTCCGATAGATACGCAGTATTTT.

This clonotype appeared once. The rearrangement joins TRBV5-1 to TRBJ2-3, with D uncertain. Per the germline V gene, CDR1 is SGHRS and CDR2 is YFSETQ. Trimming removed 4 bases from V and 1 base from J, with 10 bases in between. The CDR3 has 14 residues. CDR3 residues: CASSTLTRTDTQYF. Written as DNA, the CDR3 is TGCGCCAGCAGCACTCTGACGCGCACAGATACGCAGTATTTT.

This chain connects TRBV29-1 to TRBJ2-7; D unclear. V lost 7 bases and J 1 base, leaving 11 bases between the germline ends. CDR3 length: 12 residues. Germline CDR1 is SQVTM and CDR2 is ANQGSEA. The CDR3 protein is CSAAETSYEQYF. CDR3 sequence (DNA): TGCAGCGCAGCAGAGACGTCCTACGAGCAGTACTTC.

The gene calls are TRBV5-1 and TRBJ1-1; 8 bases line up with TRBD1. CDR1 is SGHRS and CDR2 is YFSETQ in the germline V gene. This CDR3 has 12 amino acids. The ends lost 4 bases at V and 11 bases at J; junction bases unmatched: 7. The CDR3 region has the DNA TGCGCCAGCAGCACAGGACAGGGTGCTGCTTTCTTT. Translating gives CASSTGQGAAFF.

J is TRBJ2-7 and V is TRBV18; D is uncertain. CDR1 and CDR2 (germline): KGHSH, LQKENI. Deletions cut 3 bases from V and 2 bases from J, with 17 bases between. The CDR3 loop spans 16 amino acids. DNA for the CDR3: TGTGCCAGCTCACCTCTCGTGGCGTGGCGCCCCTACGAGCAGTACTTC. It codes for CASSPLVAWRPYEQYF. The full variable domain, in which reference TRBV18 and TRBJ2-7 provide the parts outside the CDR3, is NAGVMQNPRHLVRRRGQEARLRCSPMKGHSHVYWYRQLPEEGLKFMVYLQKENIIDESGMPKERFSAEFPKEGPSILRIQQVVRGDSAAYFCASSPLVAWRPYEQYFGPGTRLTVT.

The chain has TRBV5-1 and TRBJ1-6, with 10 bases identical to TRBD1. CDR3 length: 18 amino acids. V lost 0 bases to trimming and J lost 5 bases; unmatched junction nucleotides: 8. The germline V gene has CDR1 SGHRS and CDR2 YFSETQ. The CDR3 reads CASSLEGQGSENNSPLHF. CDR3 DNA: TGCGCCAGCAGCTTGGAGGGACAGGGGAGTGAAAATAATTCACCCCTCCACTTT.

This clonotype appeared a few times. The V and J genes are TRBV10-3 and TRBJ1-6; D unresolved. Trimming took off 0 bases at V and 7 bases at J, with 10 bases between the two ends. CDR3 length: 15 residues. Germline CDR1 is ENHRY and CDR2 is SYGVKD. This CDR3 is CAISESGQANSPLHF. The CDR3 nucleotides are TGTGCCATCAGTGAGTCTGGGCAGGCCAATTCACCCCTCCACTTT.

This clonotype was counted many times. CDR3 coding DNA: TGTGCCAGCAGTTTGCAAGAAGCCTATTCCGAGGGCTACACCTTC. Amino acids: CASSLQEAYSEGYTF. This rearrangement joins TRBV12-3 or TRBV12-4 to TRBJ1-2; D gene unclear. Deletions cut 3 bases from V and 8 bases from J, with 19 bases between. This CDR3 is built from 15 residues.

This clonotype was found many times. The chain carries TRBV27 and TRBJ2-6; D remains ambiguous. The V and J ends lost 6 bases and 4 bases respectively, with 7 bases between them. Germline V gene sequence: CDR1 MNHEY, CDR2 SMNVEV (reference sequence). The CDR3 loop spans 13 amino acids. CDR3 DNA: TGTGCCAGCAGCATATGGGGGGCCAACGTCCTGACTTTC. This encodes CASSIWGANVLTF.

At least ten counts were recorded for this clonotype. The rearrangement links TRBV11-1 to TRBJ2-2; TRBD1 matches 7 bases. Germline assignment: CDR1 SGHAT and CDR2 FQDESV (reference sequence). V gave up 5 bases and J gave up 7 bases; unmatched junction bases: 10. This CDR3 region has 15 residues. The CDR3 coding sequence is TGTGCCAGCAGCCTACCTACAGGGGTGGACGGGGAGCTGTTTTTT. This codes for CASSLPTGVDGELFF.

About this clonotype itself: Germline is not matched at one junction end, which may reflect a read error. V gene TRBV7-9 combines with J gene TRBJ1-4, with D possibly matching TRBD1 (5 bases). This CDR3 contains 15 residues. Germline V gene lookup returns CDR1 SEHNR and CDR2 FQNEAQ (reference sequence). The CDR3 spells CASSPTGGINEKLIF. CDR3 DNA sequence: TGTGCCAGCAGCCCCACCGGGGGGATAAATGAAAAACTGATTTTT.

The chain combines TRBV6-5 with TRBJ2-7, with 10 bases that match TRBD2. The CDR3 has 14 amino acids. Germline values: CDR1 MNHEY, CDR2 SVGAGI. Losses at the gene ends were 1 base for V and 7 bases for J; bases not matched to a gene: 4. The CDR3 DNA reads TGTGCCAGCAGTTACTTGGGACTAGCGTGGGAGCAGTACTTC. Residues: CASSYLGLAWEQYF.